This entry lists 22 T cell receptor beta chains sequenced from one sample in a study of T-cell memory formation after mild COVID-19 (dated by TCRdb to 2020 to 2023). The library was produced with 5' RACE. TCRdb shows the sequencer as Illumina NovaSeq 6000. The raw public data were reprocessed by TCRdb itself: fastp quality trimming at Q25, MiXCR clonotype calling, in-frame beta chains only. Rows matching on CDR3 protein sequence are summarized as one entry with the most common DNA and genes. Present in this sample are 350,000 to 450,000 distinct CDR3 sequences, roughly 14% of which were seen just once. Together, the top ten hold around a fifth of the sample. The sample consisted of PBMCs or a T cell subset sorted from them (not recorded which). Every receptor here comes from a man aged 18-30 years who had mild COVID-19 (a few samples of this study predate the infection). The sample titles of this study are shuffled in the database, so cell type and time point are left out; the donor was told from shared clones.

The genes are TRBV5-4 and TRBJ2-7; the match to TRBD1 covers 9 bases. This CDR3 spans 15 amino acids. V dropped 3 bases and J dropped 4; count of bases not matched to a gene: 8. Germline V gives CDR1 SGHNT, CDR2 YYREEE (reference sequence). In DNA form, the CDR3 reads TGTGCCAGCAGCTCCCTGGGGACAGGGCGATACGAGCAGTACTTC. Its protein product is CASSSLGTGRYEQYF.

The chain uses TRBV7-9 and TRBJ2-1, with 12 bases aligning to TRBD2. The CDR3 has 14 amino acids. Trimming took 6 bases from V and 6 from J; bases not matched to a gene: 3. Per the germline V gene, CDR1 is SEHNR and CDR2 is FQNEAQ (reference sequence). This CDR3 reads CASRGLAGPNEQFF. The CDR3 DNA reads TGTGCCAGCAGAGGACTAGCGGGACCCAATGAGCAGTTCTTC.

CDR3: CASSLVRGGYNEQFF. The CDR3 region has the DNA TGTGCCAGCAGCTTAGTTCGCGGGGGCTACAATGAGCAGTTCTTC. The V and J genes are TRBV7-9 and TRBJ2-1; TRBD2 matches 7 bases. Germline trimming cut 1 base from V and 3 bases from J; bases unmatched to any gene: 3. Germline V CDR1 and CDR2: SEHNR, FQNEAQ (reference sequence). The CDR3 extends over 15 amino acids.

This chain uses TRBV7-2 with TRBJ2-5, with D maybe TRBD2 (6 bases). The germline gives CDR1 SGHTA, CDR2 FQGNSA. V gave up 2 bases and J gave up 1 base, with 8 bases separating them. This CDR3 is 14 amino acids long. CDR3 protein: CASSLSRGQETQYF. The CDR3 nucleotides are TGTGCCAGCAGCTTATCGCGGGGCCAAGAGACCCAGTACTTC.

CDR3 amino acids: CSARTTSFGDTQYF. CDR3 nucleotides: TGCAGTGCTCGGACTACATCTTTTGGGGATACGCAGTATTTT. This chain links TRBV20-1 with TRBJ2-3, with a possible D match to TRBD2 (6 bases). Germline V lookup: CDR1 DFQATT, CDR2 SNEGSKA (reference sequence). The ends were cut back, 5 bases at V and 6 bases at J, with 18 bases in the middle. This CDR3 has 14 amino acids.

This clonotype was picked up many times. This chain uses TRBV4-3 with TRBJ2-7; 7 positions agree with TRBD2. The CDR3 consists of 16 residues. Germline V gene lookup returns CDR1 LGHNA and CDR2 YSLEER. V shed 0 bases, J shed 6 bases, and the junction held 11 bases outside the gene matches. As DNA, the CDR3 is TGCGCCAGCAGCCAAGAAGCTCCGGGAGGTCCGGCCGAGCAGTACTTC. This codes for CASSQEAPGGPAEQYF.

The CDR3 region has the DNA TGTGCCAGCAGCCTCAGGCGGGGGGCCAAAGAGACCCAGTACTTC. Amino acids: CASSLRRGAKETQYF. The chain links TRBV6-6 to TRBJ2-5; 8 bases agree with TRBD2. This CDR3 region has 15 residues. After removal of 6 bases from V and 3 bases from J, the junction contained 9 bases not matched to a gene. The germline V gene has CDR1 MNHNY and CDR2 SVGAGI (reference sequence).

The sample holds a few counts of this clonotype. CDR3 DNA sequence: TGTGCCAGCTCACCGAACGCAGGGGGCACCGGGGAGCTGTTTTTT. The encoded protein is CASSPNAGGTGELFF. This chain uses TRBV18 with TRBJ2-2; 7 bases are shared with TRBD1. The CDR3 loop spans 15 amino acids. The germline gives CDR1 KGHSH, CDR2 LQKENI. V shed 3 bases and J 4 bases; nucleotides not matched to a gene: 5.

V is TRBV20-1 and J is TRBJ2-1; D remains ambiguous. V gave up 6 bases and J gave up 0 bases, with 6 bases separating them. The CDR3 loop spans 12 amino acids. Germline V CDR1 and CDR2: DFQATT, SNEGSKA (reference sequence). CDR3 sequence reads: CSATHSYNEQFF. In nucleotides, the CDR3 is TGCAGTGCGACACACTCCTACAATGAGCAGTTCTTC.

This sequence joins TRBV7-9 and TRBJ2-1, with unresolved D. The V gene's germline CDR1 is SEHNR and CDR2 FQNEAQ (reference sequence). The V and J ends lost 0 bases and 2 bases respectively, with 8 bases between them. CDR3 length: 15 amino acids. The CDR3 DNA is TGTGCCAGCAGCTTAGCTCTAGGCCCCTACAATGAGCAGTTCTTC. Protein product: CASSLALGPYNEQFF.

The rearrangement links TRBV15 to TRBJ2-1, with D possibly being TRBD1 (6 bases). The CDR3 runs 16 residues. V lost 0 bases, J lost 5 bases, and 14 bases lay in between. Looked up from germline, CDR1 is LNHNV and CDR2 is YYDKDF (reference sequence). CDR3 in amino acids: CATSRDPGAIDNEQFF. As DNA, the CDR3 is TGTGCCACCAGCAGAGATCCAGGGGCTATAGACAATGAGCAGTTCTTC.

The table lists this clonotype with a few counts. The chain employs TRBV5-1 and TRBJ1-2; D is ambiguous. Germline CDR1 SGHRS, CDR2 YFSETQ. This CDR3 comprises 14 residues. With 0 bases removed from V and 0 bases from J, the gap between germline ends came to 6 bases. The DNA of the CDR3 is TGCGCCAGCAGCTTGGAGTCGACTAACTATGGCTACACCTTC. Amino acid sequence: CASSLESTNYGYTF. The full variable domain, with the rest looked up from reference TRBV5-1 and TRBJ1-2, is KAGVTQTPRYLIKTRGQQVTLSCSPISGHRSVSWYQQTPGQGLQFLFEYFSETQRNKGNFPGRFSGRQFSNSRSEMNVSTLELGDSALYLCASSLESTNYGYTFGSGTRLTVV.

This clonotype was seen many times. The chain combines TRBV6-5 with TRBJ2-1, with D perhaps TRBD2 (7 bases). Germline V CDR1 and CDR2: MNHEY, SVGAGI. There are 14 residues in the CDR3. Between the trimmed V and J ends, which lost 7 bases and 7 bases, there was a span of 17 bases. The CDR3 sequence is CASTSGGPRNEQFF. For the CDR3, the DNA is TGTGCCAGCACGTCGGGGGGCCCCCGGAATGAGCAGTTCTTC.

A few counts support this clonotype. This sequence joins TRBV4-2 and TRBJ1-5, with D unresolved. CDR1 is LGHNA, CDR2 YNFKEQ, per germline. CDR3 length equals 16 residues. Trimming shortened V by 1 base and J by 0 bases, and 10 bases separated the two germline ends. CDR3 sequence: CASSQANGDSNQPQHF. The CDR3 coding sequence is TGTGCCAGCAGCCAAGCAAACGGAGATAGCAATCAGCCCCAGCATTTT.

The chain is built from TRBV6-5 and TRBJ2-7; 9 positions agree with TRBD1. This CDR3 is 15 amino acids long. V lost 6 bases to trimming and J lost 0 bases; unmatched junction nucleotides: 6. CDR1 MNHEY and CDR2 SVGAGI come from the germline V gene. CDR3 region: CASSQGQGGSYEQYV. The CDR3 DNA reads TGTGCCAGCAGCCAGGGACAGGGTGGCTCCTACGAGCAGTACGTC.

The DNA for the CDR3 is TGTGCCATCAGTGAGTCGAGCACAGCCTACGAGCAGTACTTC. Its protein is CAISESSTAYEQYF. The J gene is TRBJ2-7, the V gene TRBV10-3; D is uncertain. Per germline, CDR1 ENHRY and CDR2 SYGVKD. The CDR3 totals 14 residues. V lost 0 bases, J lost 2 bases, and 8 bases lay in between.

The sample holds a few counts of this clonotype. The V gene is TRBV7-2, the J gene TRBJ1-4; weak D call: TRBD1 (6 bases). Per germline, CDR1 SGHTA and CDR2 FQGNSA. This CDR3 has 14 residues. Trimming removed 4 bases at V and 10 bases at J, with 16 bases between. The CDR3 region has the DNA TGTGCCAGCAGCTCCAGTGGGGGGCTGGGAAAACTGTTTTTT. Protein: CASSSSGGLGKLFF. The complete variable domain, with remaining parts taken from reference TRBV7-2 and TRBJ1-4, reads GAGVSQSPSNKVTEKGKDVELRCDPISGHTALYWYRQSLGQGLEFLIYFQGNSAPDKSGLPSDRFSAERTGGSVSTLTIQRTQQEDSAVYLCASSSSGGLGKLFFGSGTQLSVL.

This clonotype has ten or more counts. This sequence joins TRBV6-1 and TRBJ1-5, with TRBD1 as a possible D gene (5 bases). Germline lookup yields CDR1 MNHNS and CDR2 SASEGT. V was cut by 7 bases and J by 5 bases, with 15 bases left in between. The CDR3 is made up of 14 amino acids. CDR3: CASKGARGHQPQHF. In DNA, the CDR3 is TGTGCCAGCAAGGGCGCTAGGGGCCATCAGCCCCAGCATTTT.

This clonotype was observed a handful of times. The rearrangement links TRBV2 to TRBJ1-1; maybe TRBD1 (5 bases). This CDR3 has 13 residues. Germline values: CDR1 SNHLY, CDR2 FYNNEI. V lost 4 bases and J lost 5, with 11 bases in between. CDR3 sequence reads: CASSVQAQTEAFF. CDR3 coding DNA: TGTGCCAGCAGTGTACAGGCCCAAACTGAAGCTTTCTTT.

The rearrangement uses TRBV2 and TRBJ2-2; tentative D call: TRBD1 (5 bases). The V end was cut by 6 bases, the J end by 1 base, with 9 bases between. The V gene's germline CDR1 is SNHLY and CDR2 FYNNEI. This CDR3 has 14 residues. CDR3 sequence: CASRDTMNTGELFF. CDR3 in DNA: TGTGCCAGCAGGGACACCATGAACACCGGGGAGCTGTTTTTT.

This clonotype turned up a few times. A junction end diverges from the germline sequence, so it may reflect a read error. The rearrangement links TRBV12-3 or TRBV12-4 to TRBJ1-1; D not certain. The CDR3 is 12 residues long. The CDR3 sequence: CASSFKHTEAFF. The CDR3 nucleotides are TGTGCCAGCAGTTTCAAACACACAGAAGCTTTCTTT.

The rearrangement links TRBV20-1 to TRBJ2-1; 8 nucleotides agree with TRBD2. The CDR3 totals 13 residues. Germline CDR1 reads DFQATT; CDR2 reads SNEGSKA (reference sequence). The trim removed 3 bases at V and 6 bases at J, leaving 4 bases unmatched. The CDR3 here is CSASGTRINEQFF. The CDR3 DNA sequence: TGCAGTGCTAGCGGGACTAGGATCAATGAGCAGTTCTTC.